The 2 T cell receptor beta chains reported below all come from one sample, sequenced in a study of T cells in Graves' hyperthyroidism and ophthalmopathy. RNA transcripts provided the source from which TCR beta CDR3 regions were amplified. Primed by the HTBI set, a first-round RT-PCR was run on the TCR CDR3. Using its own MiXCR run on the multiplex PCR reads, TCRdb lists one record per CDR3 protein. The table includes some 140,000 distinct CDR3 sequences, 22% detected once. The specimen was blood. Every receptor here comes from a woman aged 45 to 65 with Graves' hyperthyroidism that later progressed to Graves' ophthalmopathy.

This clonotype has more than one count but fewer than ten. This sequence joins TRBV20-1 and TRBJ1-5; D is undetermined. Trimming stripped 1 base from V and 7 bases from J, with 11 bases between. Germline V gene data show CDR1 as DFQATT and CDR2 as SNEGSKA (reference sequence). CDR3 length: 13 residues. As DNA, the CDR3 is TGCAGTGCTAGAGGGGTTCGAGGGCAGCCCCAGCATTTT. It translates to CSARGVRGQPQHF.

CDR3 in amino acids: CASGGQVYGYTF. The CDR3 DNA reads as TGTGCCAGCGGGGGACAGGTATATGGCTACACCTTC. V is TRBV6-1 and J is TRBJ1-2, with 8 nucleotides matching TRBD1. CDR1 and CDR2 from the germline V gene are MNHNS and SASEGT. Losses at the gene ends were 8 bases for V and 5 bases for J; bases not matched to a gene: 4. The CDR3 loop spans 12 amino acids.